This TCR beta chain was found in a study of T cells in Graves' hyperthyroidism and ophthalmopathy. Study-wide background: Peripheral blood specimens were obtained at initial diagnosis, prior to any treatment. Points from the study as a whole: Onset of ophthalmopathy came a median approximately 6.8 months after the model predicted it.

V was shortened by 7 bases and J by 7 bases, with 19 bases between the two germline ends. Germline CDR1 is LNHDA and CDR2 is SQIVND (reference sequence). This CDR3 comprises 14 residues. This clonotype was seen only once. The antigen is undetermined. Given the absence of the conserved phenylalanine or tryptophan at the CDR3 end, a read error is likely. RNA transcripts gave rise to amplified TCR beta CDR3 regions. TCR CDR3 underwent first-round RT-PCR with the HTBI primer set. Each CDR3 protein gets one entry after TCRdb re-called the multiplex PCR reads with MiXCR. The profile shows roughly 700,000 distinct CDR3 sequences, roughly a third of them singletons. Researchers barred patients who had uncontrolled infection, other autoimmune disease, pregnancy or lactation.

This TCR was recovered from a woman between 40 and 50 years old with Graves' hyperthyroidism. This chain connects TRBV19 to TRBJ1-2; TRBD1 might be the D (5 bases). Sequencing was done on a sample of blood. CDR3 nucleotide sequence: TGTGCCAGTAACCCTGTGAGCAGGGAACGTGGCTACACCCTC. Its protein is CASNPVSRERGYTL.